This T cell receptor (beta chain) was observed in a study of cytomegalovirus exposure and HLA in healthy donors (dated by TCRdb to the late 2010s). With respect to the entire study: An earlier analysis of several hundred of the donors reported 250 to 300 Gb of sequence data and approximately 120 million unique TCR beta sequences obtained from about 200 million T cells. An early release that covered several hundred HLA-typed donors contained approximately 300 gigabases of sequencing data and roughly 84 million unique TCR sequences. Among the roughly 400 genotyped donors, approximately 76% belonged to the genetic ancestry cluster associated with self-reported Caucasian donors. The study aimed to test whether cataloging public T cell receptors could reveal signatures of past pathogen exposure. The T cell repertoires of 670 or so subjects were profiled by immunosequencing and related to cytomegalovirus serostatus. Besides the first cohort of roughly 640 subjects, a separate validation cohort made up of 120 different subjects was used. High-throughput TCR immunosequencing, statistical association of individual TCRs with disease status, and machine learning were combined to predict cytomegalovirus infection status. A later analysis re-analyzed previously published TCR beta repertoires from 666 donors and added high-resolution HLA genotyping to study TCR occurrence patterns. In the later analysis, no new phenotypic data were used to find candidate immune exposures; instead, reliance was placed on TCR beta sequences and their occurrence across donors. An earlier analysis of some 500 of the donors used high-throughput TCR beta sequencing to judge whether each TCR beta V gene segment behaved as functional or pseudogenic. Alongside the repertoire data, information on donor age, sex, ethnicity and CMV serostatus was compiled. A later genetic analysis took genome-wide SNP genotypes for about 55% of the 666 donors and used that subset as a discovery cohort. All discovery cohort repertoires had been generated on a single sequencing platform. Both class I and class II loci were covered by HLA typing, at four-digit resolution. Typing coverage varied by locus: about 620-640 donors for A, B, C, DRB1 and DQB1; some 520 for DQA1; about 570 for DPA1; some 470 for DPB1. Several DR-DQ haplotypes were handled as single units for association and clustering, since linkage in the cohort was strong. Among several hundred genotyped donors of the cohort, an average of roughly 230,000 unique TCR beta nucleotide sequences was sequenced per donor, of which about 19% were non-productive.

The method was the immunoSEQ multiplex PCR assay. For the multiplex PCR, a mixture combining 60 forward primers for TCR Vbeta segments and 13 reverse primers for TCR Jbeta segments was used. The CDR3 region of rearranged TCR beta genes was amplified from genomic DNA with a multiplex PCR assay. Amplified TCR beta libraries were sequenced as 87-base-pair reads on the Illumina HiSeq System. Concerning the study's data processing: Across the 600 to 700 repertoires, a later analysis counted 78 million or so unique TCR beta chains, some 11 million of which were shared by at least two donors. To remove PCR and sequencing errors, raw reads were error-corrected and collapsed into unique sequences using a nearest-neighbor algorithm that merged closely related sequences. To assign V, D and J gene segments, CDR3 sequences were aligned to IMGT reference sequences. Each retained sequence needed at least a six-nucleotide match to both a V gene segment and a J gene segment. A rearrangement was called productive if the CDR3 had no stop codons and remained in frame with V and J, and every other rearrangement was called non-productive. CDR3 was defined according to IMGT convention as the region running from the second conserved V-encoded cysteine to the conserved J-encoded phenylalanine. Sequences without an unambiguous match to a single V gene segment were excluded from the earlier analysis of 450 to 750 of the donors. An earlier analysis of several hundred of the donors called V segments functional above 56.7% productive rearrangements and segregating when the between-donor standard deviation exceeded 5%. A statistical classification framework was built for diagnosing cytomegalovirus status from the catalog of TCR beta chain sequences. A later analysis assigned V and J genes by comparing TCR nucleotide sequences with IMGT/GENE-DB human TR gene sequences. A later analysis assigned CDR3 sequences and most-parsimonious VDJ recombination scenarios with the TCRdist pipeline. In a later analysis, each TCR beta chain was defined by its CDR3 amino acid sequence together with its V-gene family, and reads without a unique V-gene family were excluded. As a way to deal with suspected cross-contamination and a sequencing artifact, a later analysis dropped nearly 600 nucleotide sequences that were highly shared and had low generation probability. In a later analysis, a clonal expansion index for each public chain was calculated from normalized within-repertoire ranks of inferred template counts. In a later analysis, generation probabilities were computed with a VDJ recombination model fitted to out-of-frame rearrangements, and the resulting probabilities were checked against IGoR. Hypergeometric tests were used in a later analysis to score TCR-TCR, TCR-HLA and TCR-CMV co-occurrence, with a repertoire-size bias correction applied to the TCR pairs. In a later analysis, false discovery rates were estimated by permuting HLA or CMV assignments 20 times. In a later analysis, co-occurring TCRs were grouped with DBSCAN, and TCRdist sequence similarity was added when clustering was performed within HLA-allele-positive subsets. Repertoires with fewer than 30,000 or more than 120,000 public chains were left out of co-occurrence clustering, as were about 5 repertoires with anomalous nucleotide sharing. The table comes from immuneACCESS by way of TCRdb, which keeps in-frame sequences with V and J called. Part of the clones is missing from these tables; in studies checked, under half for an unresolved V gene and the rest for unknown reasons. V and J calls and clone size come straight from that table; D and trimming were deduced from the DNA. Present in this sample are about 110,000 clones, 73% of which were seen just once. The ten biggest clones cover 7.8% of the sample.

This clone was detected only once. The antigen this receptor binds is unknown. No base quality information exists; no much larger clone differs at one position. Results and caveats for the whole study, not just this receptor: At a false discovery rate of 0.05, a later analysis linked under 20,000 TCR beta sequences to specific HLA alleles. Most TCR sequences were seen in very few donors, while some public TCRs were found in many individuals. According to a later analysis, TCR association rates differed among HLA loci, with DRB1 alleles showing the most associated TCRs and HLA-C alleles showing the fewest. A cluster of highly shared sequence variants was judged likely to be a technical artifact of the sequencing pipeline. The classifier was reported to diagnose cytomegalovirus status with high specificity and sensitivity in both the original and validation cohorts. According to a later analysis, parvovirus B19, influenza, CMV and Epstein-Barr virus appeared linked to several top co-occurrence clusters. Because HLA typing was unavailable for some donors at each locus, only the typed subset was used in association tests. Immune exposure information for the cohort was limited to CMV serostatus. A later analysis found that most CMV-associated TCR beta chains appeared HLA-restricted, with HLA associations seemingly driven largely by CMV exposure. According to the authors, the approach could potentially be generalized to other disease states and immunological phenotypes. Correlated functional status among segregating V segments might reflect linkage disequilibrium, but an unknown experimental factor could not be ruled out. A further reported finding was that TCR beta sequences accurately predicted the HLA-A and HLA-B alleles for most subjects in the first cohort. The earlier analysis of fewer than 750 of the donors excluded about 16 rarely observed V segments, including chromosome 9 orphons, because counts were too low. When HLA alleles, especially DR and DQ, strongly co-occurred, attributing TCR associations to individual alleles was difficult. In an earlier analysis of approximately 600 of the donors, most TCR beta V segments were observed in productive rearrangements about 90% or about 30% of the time, broadly matching IMGT annotations. This cohort had only TCR beta chains sequenced, and the lack of alpha or paired-chain data limited which features could be detected. The study listed 150 to 200 TCR beta chains as associated with cytomegalovirus. Roughly uniform sequencing depth across donors was assumed in presence/absence analyses, although this assumption may not hold. Compared with the approximately 600-donor mean, donors in an Asian-associated ancestry cluster had fewer N-insertions in productive TCRs, according to a later genetic analysis. Compared with equally common non-associated chains, HLA-associated TCR beta chains in a later analysis were more clonally expanded and had lower generation probabilities. In vitro tests confirmed that a few of the cytomegalovirus-associated TCR beta chains recognize cytomegalovirus antigens. Because the 87-base-pair reads could not distinguish some IMGT-functional V segments, including TRBV6-2 and TRBV6-3, those segments were excluded. A later genetic analysis associated a missense DCLRE1C variant with V-gene and J-gene trimming of TCR beta chains, and an independent cohort replicated the association.

At the junction V is shortened by 6 bases and J by 5 bases; bases outside the gene matches: 3. The CDR3 runs 12 residues from the cysteine to the phenylalanine. Solely the CDR3 DNA is kept, with 36 bases framed from the first base. The germline V gene sets CDR1 to WSHSY and CDR2 to SAAADI. The cohort comprised 666 healthy bone marrow donors. Cohort members were all nominally healthy when sampled, although unrecorded immune exposures were likely present. The donor was CMV seronegative and belonged to the group of approximately 320 seronegative cohort members. Every donor gave a peripheral blood sample, and the peripheral blood mononuclear cells from that sample were used for TCR beta sequencing. The Qiagen DNeasy Blood Extraction Kit was used to extract genomic DNA from the blood cell samples.

This TCR came from a man aged 30 to 39 in good health and CMV-seronegative. This receptor chain uses TRBV10-2 and TRBJ2-7; 8 junctional bases match TRBD1. Input material: PBMCs. CDR3 protein: CASSQGANEQYF. Read as DNA, the sequence is TGCGCCAGCAGCCAGGGGGCGAACGAGCAGTACTTC.